The entry that follows covers one T cell receptor (beta chain) sequence. Method: immunoSEQ multiplex PCR; TCRdb's copy keeps in-frame clones and lacks some. Of around 140,000 clones in the sample, 75% to 90% were seen once. The data stem from a study of blood T cell repertoires in COVID-19. The TCR comes from a man in his sixties or seventies who had recovered from COVID-19. Input material: peripheral blood.

The CDR3: CAISEREKTNEQFF. The CDR3 coding sequence is TGTGCCATCAGTGAGCGGGAGAAGACGAATGAGCAGTTCTTC. The chain carries TRBV10-3 and TRBJ2-1, with a possible D match to TRBD2 (6 bases). V was shortened by 2 bases and J by 7 bases, with 12 bases between the two germline ends. Germline CDR1 ENHRY, CDR2 SYGVKD. This CDR3 spans 14 amino acids.